The 3 T cell receptor beta chains below come from one sample, sequenced in a study of control samples from healthy donors and cancer patients (dated by TCRdb to 2020 to 2021). Libraries were constructed by the immunoSEQ multiplex PCR assay. The table comes from immuneACCESS by way of TCRdb, which keeps in-frame sequences with V and J called. Part of the clones is missing from these tables; in studies checked, under half for an unresolved V gene and the rest for unknown reasons. The sample has 140,000 or so clones on record, roughly 90% of them singletons. 4.9% of the sample goes to the ten largest clones. Sequencing was performed on blood. The receptors come from a young man in good health.

The genes are TRBV5-4 and TRBJ2-1; D remains ambiguous. Trimming shortened V by 7 bases and J by 0 bases, and 8 bases separated the two germline ends. Looked up from germline, CDR1 is SGHNT and CDR2 is YYREEE (reference sequence). CDR3 length: 13 residues. The CDR3 sequence is CASGSRSYNEQFF. CDR3 bases: TGTGCCAGCGGGTCGCGCTCCTACAATGAGCAGTTCTTC.

This rearrangement joins TRBV9 to TRBJ2-1; TRBD1 matches 10 bases. Germline lookup yields CDR1 SGDLS and CDR2 YYNGEE. J lost 4 bases, V lost 5 bases, and 6 bases had no gene match. This CDR3 spans 15 amino acids. CDR3 nucleotide sequence: TGTGCCAGCAGTGACCGGGACAGGGGATACAATGAGCAGTTCTTC. It specifies CASSDRDRGYNEQFF.

CDR3 protein: CASSPTENTEAFF. For the CDR3, the DNA is TGTGCCAGCAGCCCAACAGAGAACACTGAAGCTTTCTTT. V gene TRBV5-8 combines with J gene TRBJ1-1, with unresolved D. Trimming left V 4 bases short and J 1 base short, with 8 bases between. Germline-derived CDR1 and CDR2 are SGHTS and YDEGEE. CDR3 length: 13 amino acids.